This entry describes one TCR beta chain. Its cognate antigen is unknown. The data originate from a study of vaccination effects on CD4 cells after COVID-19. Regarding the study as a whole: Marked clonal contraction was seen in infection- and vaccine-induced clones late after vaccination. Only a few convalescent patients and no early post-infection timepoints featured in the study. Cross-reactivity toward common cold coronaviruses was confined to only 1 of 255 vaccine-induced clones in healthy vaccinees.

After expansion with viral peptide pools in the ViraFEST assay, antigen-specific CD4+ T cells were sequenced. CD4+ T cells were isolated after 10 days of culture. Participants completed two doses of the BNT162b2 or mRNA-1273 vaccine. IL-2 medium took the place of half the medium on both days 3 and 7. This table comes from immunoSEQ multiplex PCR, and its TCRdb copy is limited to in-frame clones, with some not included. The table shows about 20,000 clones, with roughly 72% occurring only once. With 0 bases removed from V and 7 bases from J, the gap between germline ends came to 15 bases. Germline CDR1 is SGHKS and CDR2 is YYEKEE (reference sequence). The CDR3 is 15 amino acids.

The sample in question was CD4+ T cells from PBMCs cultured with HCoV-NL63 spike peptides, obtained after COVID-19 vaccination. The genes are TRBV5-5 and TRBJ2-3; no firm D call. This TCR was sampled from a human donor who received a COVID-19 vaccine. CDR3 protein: CASSLVDGSIHTQYF. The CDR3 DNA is TGTGCCAGCAGCTTGGTAGATGGCTCAATTCATACGCAGTATTTT.